These T cell receptor beta chains were read from a single sample in a study of metastatic and nonmetastatic thyroid tumors. TCRdb reanalyzed the PCR reads with MiXCR. The sample shows roughly 34,000 clones, about a third of them seen only once. The sample comprised tumor tissue. The receptor set was obtained from a female donor with papillary thyroid cancer or a benign thyroid nodule (not recorded which). Some clones in this sample may be carry-over from other donors' samples. CDR3s include the opening cysteine and the closing phenylalanine or tryptophan. The D gene is left open where the match is weak. Clone size is stated in some rows and not others, as once, few, many or a class when expanded.

v_call,d_call,j_call,clone_size,cdr3_nt,cdr3_aa
TRBV20-1,TRBD2,TRBJ2-2,NA,TGCAGTGCTCGCGGGAGCCTGAACACCGGGGAGCTGTTTTTT,CSARGSLNTGELFF
TRBV2,NA,TRBJ1-6,few,TGTGCCAGCAGTGAAGTTTCACAGGGAGGCTCACCCCTCCACTTT,CASSEVSQGGSPLHF
TRBV6-5,TRBD2,TRBJ2-1,few,TGTGCCAGCAGTCCGGGACTAGCGGGAGTGAGGGGCTGGTCCTACAATGAGCAGTTCTTC,CASSPGLAGVRGWSYNEQFF
TRBV28,NA,TRBJ2-7,few,TGTGCCAGCAGTTCCTACCTAGAGGGACACGAGCAGTACTTC,CASSSYLEGHEQYF
TRBV5-6,NA,TRBJ2-7,NA,TGTGCCAGCAGCTTGGTGGGGACTCAAGACTACGAGCAGTACTTC,CASSLVGTQDYEQYF
TRBV11-3,NA,TRBJ2-6,once,TGTGCCAGCAGCTTAGTAGGGGTCGGGGTATCAGGTGGTGGGGCCAACGTCCTGACTTTC,CASSLVGVGVSGGGANVLTF
TRBV4-1,NA,TRBJ2-2,NA,TGCGCCAGCAGCCAAGTACGCTTAGCCGTCGGGGAGCTGTTTTTT,CASSQVRLAVGELFF
TRBV27,NA,TRBJ1-5,NA,TGTGCCAGCAGTTTAAACAGCATTGGCAATCAGCCCCAGCATTTT,CASSLNSIGNQPQHF
TRBV12-3/TRBV12-4,NA,TRBJ2-7,NA,TGTGCCAGCAGGGACGGGAAGGCAGGACTTTACGAGCAGTACTTC,CASRDGKAGLYEQYF
TRBV6-1,TRBD1,TRBJ1-1,NA,TGTGCCAGCAGTGAGAGGGGGCTTGACTCTGAAGCTTTCTTT,CASSERGLDSEAFF
TRBV27,NA,TRBJ2-1,NA,TGTGCCAGCACCCGGCAGGGGGGGTATAATGAACAGTTCTTC,CASTRQGGYNEQFF
TRBV24-1,TRBD2,TRBJ2-5,few,TGTGCCACCAGTGAAGCGGGAGGGCATGAAGAGACCCAGTACTTC,CATSEAGGHEETQYF
TRBV12-3/TRBV12-4,NA,TRBJ1-2,few,TGTGCCAGCAGTTTGTCAGGGCTTTCCTATGGCTACACCTTC,CASSLSGLSYGYTF
TRBV11-1,NA,TRBJ2-2,NA,TGTGCCAGCACCACCCCCCTTAGGGGGACCGGGGAGCTGTTTTTT,CASTTPLRGTGELFF
TRBV11-1,TRBD1,TRBJ2-3,NA,TGTGCCAGCAGATCCGGGACAGGGGGCCCTAGCACAGATACGCAGTATTTT,CASRSGTGGPSTDTQYF
TRBV5-1,TRBD1,TRBJ1-6,NA,TGCGCCAGCAGCCCCCGAACAGGGGAATATAATTCGCCCCTCCACTTT,CASSPRTGEYNSPLHF
TRBV7-9,NA,TRBJ2-4,NA,TGTGCCAGAGAGGAAAGGAAGGGAATTCAGTACTTC,CAREERKGIQYF
TRBV12-3/TRBV12-4,NA,TRBJ2-7,NA,TGTGCCAGCAGTTTAGGGACACCTGCCGAGCAGTACTTC,CASSLGTPAEQYF
TRBV7-3,NA,TRBJ1-1,NA,TGTGCCAGCAGCCTACAGGAGAACACTGAAGCTTTCTTT,CASSLQENTEAFF
TRBV5-1,NA,TRBJ2-6,few,TGCGCCAGCAAACCAGGGGCTACGGGGGCCAACGTCCTGACTTTC,CASKPGATGANVLTF
TRBV6-1,TRBD2,TRBJ2-1,few,TGTGCCAGCACATATACTAGCGGAGGCCACAATGAGCAGTTCTTC,CASTYTSGGHNEQFF
TRBV6-2/TRBV6-3,TRBD1,TRBJ1-1,NA,TGTGCCAGCAGTTACGGTACCGAGGACAGGGACGCTGAAGCTTTCTTT,CASSYGTEDRDAEAFF
TRBV5-6,NA,TRBJ1-2,NA,TGTGCCAGCAGCTTGGCGAGGAAACCATTCTATGGCTACACCTTC,CASSLARKPFYGYTF
TRBV6-2/TRBV6-3,NA,TRBJ2-3,NA,TGTGCCAGCAGCGGACAGCCATACACAGATACGCAGTATTTT,CASSGQPYTDTQYF
TRBV5-5,NA,TRBJ2-5,NA,TGTGCCAGCAGCTTGTCTTTGGCGTCAGGGGAAGAGACCCAGTACTTC,CASSLSLASGEETQYF
TRBV7-7,TRBD1,TRBJ2-2,NA,TGTGCTAGCAGCCCGAGACCGGGACAGGGTTACACCGGGGAGCTGTTTTTT,CASSPRPGQGYTGELFF
TRBV19,NA,TRBJ2-2,NA,TGTGCCAGTAGTCGGCGACAGGTCGCCGGGGAGCTGTTTTTT,CASSRRQVAGELFF
TRBV12-3/TRBV12-4,NA,TRBJ1-1,NA,TGTGCCAGCAGTATCGGGGCTCTCACTGAAGCTTTCTTT,CASSIGALTEAFF
TRBV6-1,NA,TRBJ2-5,NA,TGTGCCAGCACATCTCGGGGTCGGGAGACCCAGTACTTC,CASTSRGRETQYF
TRBV12-3/TRBV12-4,NA,TRBJ2-5,many,TGTGCCAGCAGTTTAGCGGATGACAGGCAAGAGACCCAGTACTTC,CASSLADDRQETQYF
TRBV28,TRBD2,TRBJ2-3,few,TGTGCCAGCATGGGGAGGGGACGCCCTAGCACAGATACGCAGTATTTT,CASMGRGRPSTDTQYF
TRBV20-1,TRBD1,TRBJ2-2,NA,TGCAGTGCCTTTGACAGGGGGCGCGCCGGGGAGCTGTTTTTT,CSAFDRGRAGELFF
TRBV30,TRBD2,TRBJ2-1,NA,TGTGCCTGGAGTGTAAGGGCGGGAGCGTACAATGAGCAGTTCTTC,CAWSVRAGAYNEQFF
TRBV6-1,NA,TRBJ1-1,few,TGTGCCAGCTGTAAAGGGGGTGGCACTGAAGCTTTCTTT,CASCKGGGTEAFF
TRBV20-1,TRBD1,TRBJ1-2,few,TGCAGTGCTCCCGACAGGGTATCCTTCTTCCCGGCTTTC,CSAPDRVSFFPAF
TRBV6-5,NA,TRBJ2-7,few,TGTGCCAGCAGTTACAGAGGCAGGGAGTACGAGCAGTACTTC,CASSYRGREYEQYF
TRBV19,NA,TRBJ2-1,NA,TGTGCCAGTAGTATAGATCATGGACAGAGCAATGAGCAGTTCTTC,CASSIDHGQSNEQFF
TRBV7-2,NA,TRBJ2-5,NA,TGTGCCAGCAGCTTAGGGGCCAGACAAGAGACCCAGTACTTC,CASSLGARQETQYF
TRBV4-1,TRBD1,TRBJ1-4,few,TGCGCCAGCAGCCAACCTACAGGGGGCCGAGGGGATGAAAAACTGTTTTTT,CASSQPTGGRGDEKLFF
TRBV30,NA,TRBJ2-3,NA,TGTGCCTGGAGCATCCGGGATAGGGGCACAGATACGCAGTACTTT,CAWSIRDRGTDTQYF
TRBV6-1,TRBD2,TRBJ2-7,NA,TGTGCCAGCAGTGTCCTTCCGGGACTAGCGCGTAGCTCCTACGAGCAGTACTTC,CASSVLPGLARSSYEQYF
TRBV7-3,NA,TRBJ2-7,NA,TGTGCCAGCAGCCCGACGGTAGGCCACGAGCAGTACTTC,CASSPTVGHEQYF
TRBV27,TRBD1,TRBJ1-2,few,TGTGCCAGCAGTTTCAGTGGAGACAGGGACAATGGCTACACCTTC,CASSFSGDRDNGYTF
TRBV19,TRBD1,TRBJ1-5,NA,TGTGCCAGTAGAGGCCGGACAGGGAACAATCAGCCCCAGCATTTT,CASRGRTGNNQPQHF
TRBV6-2/TRBV6-3,NA,TRBJ1-2,few,TGTGCCACCCAAAGGACAGTGATTCCCTATGGCTACACCTTC,CATQRTVIPYGYTF
TRBV6-9,TRBD1,TRBJ2-7,few,TGCGCCAGCAGCGGGACAGGGGGCCAGCAGTACTTC,CASSGTGGQQYF
TRBV12-3/TRBV12-4,TRBD2,TRBJ2-3,NA,TGTGCCAGCAGTCCCGGGACTAGCGGGAGTACAGATACGCAGTATTTT,CASSPGTSGSTDTQYF
TRBV6-1,TRBD1,TRBJ1-2,NA,TGTGCCAGCAGTGGGGGATCGACAGGGAATGGCTACACCTTC,CASSGGSTGNGYTF
TRBV18,TRBD1,TRBJ1-4,NA,TGTGCCAGCTCAGCCGGGACAGGGGATGAAAAACTGTTTTTT,CASSAGTGDEKLFF
TRBV7-9,TRBD2,TRBJ2-7,NA,TGTGCCAGCAGCTTACTAGCGGGGGGGCGCGAGCAGTACTTC,CASSLLAGGREQYF
TRBV4-3,NA,TRBJ2-2,NA,TGCGCCAGCAGCCTAATCCAGGGAGAGGCCGGGGAGCTGTTTTTT,CASSLIQGEAGELFF